Listed below are T cell receptor beta chains from one sample, sequenced in a study of preoperative IRX-2 immunotherapy in early breast cancer. Generated by immunoSEQ multiplex PCR, the TCRdb table keeps only in-frame clones and is missing some. The repertoire holds tens of thousands of clones, with more than 90% as singletons. Sampling was carried out from a patient treated with IRX-2 immunotherapy. The receptors shown here come from a human donor with breast cancer. Both conserved end residues are part of each CDR3. The D gene is left open where the match is weak. Some rows have no size entry. The others give once, few or many, or a class for an expanded clone.

v_call	clone_size	d_call	j_call	cdr3_aa	cdr3_nt
TRBV5-4	.	.	TRBJ1-2	CASSFGANYGYTF	TGTGCCAGCAGCTTTGGAGCGAACTATGGCTACACCTTC
TRBV5-4	few	.	TRBJ1-6	CASSFDPSGDLHF	TGTGCCAGCAGCTTTGATCCGTCAGGGGATCTCCACTTT
TRBV6-6	.	TRBD2	TRBJ2-7	CASSQSGGFPAYEQYF	TGTGCCAGCAGTCAGTCGGGAGGTTTCCCGGCCTACGAGCAGTACTTC
TRBV29-1	.	TRBD1	TRBJ1-1	CSVNGQGVKAFF	TGCAGCGTAAACGGACAGGGCGTAAAAGCTTTCTTT
TRBV7-6	once	.	TRBJ1-4	CASSLAGPATNEKLFF	TGTGCCAGCAGCTTAGCGGGGCCGGCAACTAATGAAAAACTGTTTTTT
TRBV7-9	.	.	TRBJ1-1	CASSLGANTEAFF	TGTGCCAGCAGCCTGGGGGCCAACACTGAAGCTTTCTTT
TRBV4-1	.	TRBD1	TRBJ1-1	CASSQGLADRANTEAFF	TGCGCCAGCAGCCAAGGATTAGCGGACAGGGCGAACACTGAAGCTTTCTTT
TRBV9	.	.	TRBJ1-1	CASSVDLGVGTEAFF	TGTGCCAGCAGCGTAGATTTAGGGGTTGGCACTGAAGCTTTCTTT
TRBV9	.	.	TRBJ2-1	CASSHASTPYNEQFF	TGTGCCAGCAGCCACGCTAGTACCCCATACAATGAGCAGTTCTTC
TRBV18	.	TRBD1	TRBJ1-2	CASSPPVGTGAISYGYTF	TGTGCCAGCTCACCACCGGTCGGGACAGGGGCTATCAGCTATGGCTACACCTTC
TRBV2	few	TRBD2	TRBJ2-7	CASRGERAGGPEQYF	TGTGCCAGCAGGGGAGAAAGGGCGGGAGGACCCGAGCAGTACTTC
TRBV11-2	.	.	TRBJ2-7	CASSLGTQASLYEQYF	TGTGCCAGCAGCTTAGGAACTCAAGCTTCCCTCTACGAGCAGTACTTC
TRBV5-1	.	TRBD1	TRBJ1-2	CASSSQGFGYTF	TGCGCCAGCAGCTCACAGGGGTTTGGCTACACCTTC
TRBV9	.	.	TRBJ2-1	CASSVDLGNEQFF	TGTGCCAGCAGCGTGGACCTGGGGAATGAGCAGTTCTTC
TRBV7-3	.	.	TRBJ2-3	CASSFGGTDTQYF	TGTGCCAGCAGCTTCGGGGGCACAGATACGCAGTATTTT
TRBV5-6	.	TRBD1	TRBJ2-7	CASSLGGDRGYEQYF	TGTGCCAGCAGCTTGGGTGGGGACAGGGGCTACGAGCAGTACTTC
TRBV28	.	.	TRBJ2-1	CASRTRLGENEQFF	TGTGCCAGCAGAACGAGGCTTGGGGAAAATGAGCAGTTCTTC
TRBV19	.	TRBD1	TRBJ1-2	CATRQGAYGYTF	TGTGCCACGCGACAGGGGGCTTATGGCTACACCTTC
TRBV15	.	.	TRBJ2-7	CATSRFRDSLYEQYF	TGTGCCACCAGCAGATTCCGGGACTCGCTCTACGAGCAGTACTTC
TRBV4-1	.	.	TRBJ1-2	CASSQDFWGGYTF	TGCGCCAGCAGCCAAGATTTCTGGGGCGGCTACACCTTC
TRBV5-1	.	TRBD1	TRBJ1-1	CASSLLPIGQGMNTEAFF	TGCGCCAGCAGCCTACTCCCGATAGGACAGGGCATGAACACTGAAGCTTTCTTT
TRBV4-2	.	.	TRBJ2-7	CASSQDALARYEQYF	TGTGCCAGCAGCCAAGATGCCCTAGCGCGATACGAGCAGTACTTC
TRBV7-2	.	TRBD1	TRBJ2-3	CASKPKGDSFFFRQYF	TGTGCCAGCAAACCAAAGGGGGACAGCTTTTTTTTCCGGCAGTATTTT
TRBV9	.	TRBD1	TRBJ1-2	CASSVKGARGYTF	TGTGCCAGCAGCGTTAAGGGGGCGCGCGGCTACACCTTC
TRBV5-6	.	TRBD1	TRBJ1-1	CASSFADRVNTEAFF	TGTGCCAGCAGCTTCGCCGACAGGGTGAACACTGAAGCTTTCTTT
TRBV2	.	.	TRBJ1-6	CASFLQGDNSPLHF	TGTGCCAGCTTCCTACAGGGTGATAATTCACCCCTCCACTTT
TRBV10-3	once	.	TRBJ1-2	CAISDHRSNYGYTF	TGTGCCATCAGTGACCACAGAAGTAACTATGGCTACACCTTC
TRBV5-4	.	.	TRBJ2-7	CASSWEDRSYEQYF	TGTGCCAGCAGCTGGGAGGACAGATCCTACGAGCAGTACTTC
TRBV5-4	.	.	TRBJ2-5	CASSSVPLGQRASGGEYF	TGTGCCAGCAGCTCGGTCCCTTTAGGACAGAGGGCTTCCGGAGGCGAGTACTTC
TRBV9	.	TRBD2	TRBJ2-3	CASSAGLAGGYTQYF	TGTGCCAGCAGCGCTGGACTAGCGGGAGGGTATACGCAGTATTTT
TRBV18	.	.	TRBJ1-6	CASSPAARNSPLHF	TGTGCCAGCTCACCAGCGGCCAGAAATTCACCCCTCCACTTT
TRBV9	.	TRBD2	TRBJ2-3	CASSLRAGGPPDTQYF	TGTGCCAGCAGCTTAAGAGCGGGGGGGCCCCCAGATACGCAGTATTTT
TRBV7-2	.	.	TRBJ2-3	CASSLDWYASTDTQYF	TGTGCCAGCAGCTTAGATTGGTACGCTAGCACAGATACGCAGTATTTT
TRBV6-6	.	.	TRBJ1-4	CASSYGGRLDNEKLFF	TGTGCCAGCAGTTACGGGGGGAGGCTGGATAATGAAAAACTGTTTTTT
TRBV6-6	.	TRBD2	TRBJ2-7	CASSYKTSGSYEQYF	TGTGCCAGCAGTTACAAGACTAGCGGGAGCTACGAGCAGTACTTC
TRBV11-3	.	.	TRBJ2-3	CATTEVQGRVTDTQYF	TGTGCCACAACCGAGGTACAGGGGAGGGTGACAGATACGCAGTATTTT
TRBV7-9	.	TRBD1	TRBJ1-2	CASSLRGQGIYGYTF	TGTGCCAGCAGCTTAAGGGGACAGGGGATCTATGGCTACACCTTC
TRBV19	.	.	TRBJ1-4	CASGDATNEKLFF	TGTGCCAGTGGGGATGCAACTAATGAAAAACTGTTTTTT
TRBV9	.	.	TRBJ1-1	CASTVQAFF	TGTGCCAGCACCGTACAAGCTTTCTTT
TRBV5-8	.	.	TRBJ2-3	CASSQFSDTQYF	TGCGCCAGCAGCCAATTTTCAGATACGCAGTATTTT
TRBV10-1	.	.	TRBJ2-1	CASSGGGPGNEQFF	TGCGCCAGCAGCGGCGGAGGGCCGGGAAATGAGCAGTTCTTC
TRBV5-4	once	.	TRBJ2-2	CASSWGIRDTGELFF	TGTGCCAGCAGCTGGGGGATAAGGGACACCGGGGAGCTGTTTTTT
TRBV27	.	.	TRBJ1-2	CASSEQGGSYGYTF	TGTGCCAGCAGTGAACAGGGAGGGAGCTATGGCTACACCTTC
TRBV7-8	.	.	TRBJ1-1	CASSSVQREGSTEAFF	TGTGCCAGCAGCTCTGTACAAAGAGAGGGGAGCACTGAAGCTTTCTTT
TRBV19	.	.	TRBJ2-1	CASNSYNEQFF	TGTGCCAGTAACTCCTACAATGAGCAGTTCTTC
TRBV7-9	.	.	TRBJ1-5	CASSLGLGQISNQPQHF	TGTGCCAGCAGCTTAGGCCTAGGACAGATTAGCAATCAGCCCCAGCATTTT
TRBV11-3	.	TRBD1	TRBJ2-7	CASSKGTGYSYEQYF	TGTGCCAGCAGCAAAGGGACAGGGTACTCCTACGAGCAGTACTTC
TRBV7-6	.	.	TRBJ1-1	CASSLNSNTEAFF	TGTGCCAGCAGCTTAAACAGTAACACTGAAGCTTTCTTT
TRBV7-3	once	.	TRBJ2-1	CASSLSSEYNEQFF	TGTGCCAGCAGCTTATCCTCCGAGTACAATGAGCAGTTCTTC
TRBV9	.	.	TRBJ2-5	CASSLNPGASFKETQYF	TGTGCCAGCAGCTTAAATCCCGGGGCTTCCTTCAAAGAGACCCAGTACTTC
TRBV11-3	.	.	TRBJ2-1	CASSWALGGEQFF	TGTGCCAGCAGCTGGGCCCTGGGAGGTGAGCAGTTCTTC
TRBV7-3	.	.	TRBJ2-1	CASSSLGASYNEQFF	TGTGCCAGCAGCTCCCTGGGGGCCTCCTACAATGAGCAGTTCTTC
TRBV11-2	.	.	TRBJ1-1	CASSLDPLLIGAFF	TGTGCCAGCAGCTTAGATCCTCTCCTGATAGGTGCTTTCTTT
TRBV19	.	.	TRBJ2-2	CASSIFGGAGELFF	TGTGCCAGTAGTATCTTCGGTGGGGCCGGGGAGCTGTTTTTT
TRBV10-1	.	TRBD1	TRBJ2-1	CASSESRTGGSYNEQFF	TGCGCCAGCAGTGAGTCGCGGACAGGGGGCTCCTACAATGAGCAGTTCTTC
TRBV5-1	.	.	TRBJ2-3	CASSLRKGTDTQYF	TGCGCCAGCAGCTTACGTAAGGGCACAGATACGCAGTATTTT
TRBV9	.	TRBD2	TRBJ2-1	CASSPRLVGSGGGEQFF	TGTGCCAGCAGCCCCCGACTAGTCGGGAGTGGGGGGGGTGAGCAGTTCTTC
TRBV6-5	.	.	TRBJ1-2	CASSYSGGGRLYGYTF	TGTGCCAGCAGTTACTCCGGAGGAGGCAGGCTCTATGGCTACACCTTC
TRBV11-2	.	.	TRBJ1-2	CASSLSGYNYGYTF	TGTGCCAGCAGCTTGTCAGGGTATAACTATGGCTACACCTTC
TRBV7-2	.	.	TRBJ2-3	CASRSTDTQYF	TGTGCCAGCAGATCCACAGATACGCAGTATTTT